This is a list of T cell receptor beta chains from one sample in a study of blood T cells in healthy people across ages. A single record per CDR3 protein comes from TCRdb applying MiXCR to the 5' RACE reads. This repertoire shows some 900,000 distinct CDR3 sequences, about 28% found once; its top ten account for roughly a sixth. The sequenced sample consisted of blood. These receptors originate from a woman aged 80 or older in good health. The CDR3 runs from the conserved cysteine through the conserved F or W. Fields, in order: D gene, J gene, V gene, clone size, CDR3 DNA, CDR3 protein. The D gene is left open where the match is weak. The size of a clone is reported for some rows only, either as once, few or many, or as a class for expanded clones.

>.|TRBJ2-3|TRBV12-3/TRBV12-4|.
TGTGCCAGCAGTTTATCGAATCCGACGACAGATGCGCAGTATTTT
CASSLSNPTTDAQYF
>.|TRBJ1-1|TRBV6-5|.
TGTGCCAGCAGTCGTCCTGGTAGATCGAACACTGAAGCTTTCTTT
CASSRPGRSNTEAFF
>.|TRBJ2-5|TRBV7-2|many
TGTGCCAGCAGCTTAGATTTTGTAGTGGGCCCCGAGGAAGAGACCCAGTACTTC
CASSLDFVVGPEEETQYF
>TRBD2|TRBJ2-3|TRBV28|.
TGTGCCAGCAGTTTAGGACTAGCGGGGAGCTATACGCAGTATTTT
CASSLGLAGSYTQYF
>.|TRBJ1-3|TRBV28|.
TGTGCCAGCAGAGCTCGTCTCGGAAGGACTGGAAACACCATATATTTT
CASRARLGRTGNTIYF
>TRBD2|TRBJ2-1|TRBV7-2|many
TGTGCCAGCACCTCAGGACTAGCTGGCGTTGAGCAGTTCTTC
CASTSGLAGVEQFF
>.|TRBJ2-7|TRBV7-2|many
TGTGCCAGCAGCCCCTCCGGGGGCCCCGTTTACGAGCAGTACTTC
CASSPSGGPVYEQYF
>.|TRBJ1-5|TRBV20-1|.
TGCAGTGCTAAGGGGGGATGGCAGCCCCAGCATTTT
CSAKGGWQPQHF
>TRBD1|TRBJ1-6|TRBV4-2|many
TGTGCCAGCAGCCAAGCTATAGGGACAGGGGGTATCGGTTCACCCCTCCACTTT
CASSQAIGTGGIGSPLHF
>.|TRBJ2-3|TRBV20-1|.
TGCAGTGCTGGATACCGCCGGGGGCAAGATACGCAGTATTTT
CSAGYRRGQDTQYF
>.|TRBJ2-2|TRBV4-2|few
TGTGCCAGCAGCCAAGAGGATCGGAACACCGGGGAGCTGTTTTTT
CASSQEDRNTGELFF
>TRBD2|TRBJ2-1|TRBV12-3/TRBV12-4|many
TGTGCCAGCAGCACCGGGACTACGTATTACAATGAGCAGTTCTTC
CASSTGTTYYNEQFF
>.|TRBJ1-2|TRBV21-1|few
TGTGCCAGCAGCAGCGACAGGAATGGCTACACCTTC
CASSSDRNGYTF
>.|TRBJ2-3|TRBV5-1|many
TGCGCCAGCAGCTGGACTGACCGAAGCACAGATACGCAGTATTTT
CASSWTDRSTDTQYF
>.|TRBJ2-6|TRBV12-3/TRBV12-4|.
TGTGCCAGCAGTTTACAGGCTGGGGCCAACGTCCTGACTTTC
CASSLQAGANVLTF
>.|TRBJ2-3|TRBV27|many
TGTGCCAGCAGTAAATTAATGACCGGGTTTAACACAGATACGCAGTATTTT
CASSKLMTGFNTDTQYF
>.|TRBJ2-7|TRBV15|many
TGTGCCACCAGCAGAGATCCCCCCACAGGGAGCCACGAGCAGTACTTC
CATSRDPPTGSHEQYF
>TRBD1|TRBJ2-5|TRBV6-2/TRBV6-3|few
TGTGCCAGCACTTCAGGGGGTGCCCAAGAGACCCAGTACTTC
CASTSGGAQETQYF
>.|TRBJ2-5|TRBV18|few
TGTGCCAGCTCACCAAGGCCTTGGGAGACCCAGTACTTC
CASSPRPWETQYF
>.|TRBJ1-1|TRBV6-5|.
TGTGCCAGCTCCGCGCGGGCAGGGAGTATGCCTTTCTTT
CASSARAGSMPFF
>TRBD1|TRBJ2-3|TRBV7-2|many
TGTGCCAGCAGCAAGGCCGGGACAGGGGGTATAGATACGCAGTATTTT
CASSKAGTGGIDTQYF